This TCR beta chain comes out of a study of OX40 agonist ivuxolimab in advanced cancers. Turning to the study itself: Ivuxolimab was delivered to patients intravenously every 2 weeks at doses spanning 0.01 to 10 mg/kg. Patients were roughly 83% male with ages about 23 to 80, mean roughly 55.

A note on this clone: Antigen: not known.

Trimming pared 5 bases from V and 2 bases from J, leaving 3 bases between. Germline loops: CDR1 MDHEN, CDR2 SYDVKM. The length of the CDR3 is 12 residues. Here immunoSEQ multiplex PCR was the method, and the copy in TCRdb shows in-frame clones only, minus some. The repertoire includes some 58,000 clones, around 88% of them detected once, and less than 0.8% sits in the top ten. General observations from the study: Certain nonresponders likewise exhibited a low normalized T-cell clonal expansion. CD8+ T cells were the subset that, on average, had more expanded clones than CD4+.

The V gene is TRBV28, the J gene TRBJ2-2; D uncertain. The receptor comes from an adult with an advanced solid tumor such as melanoma, head and neck, liver or kidney cancer. Sequencing was performed on CD4+ or CD8+ T cells sorted from blood, taken in a trial of the OX40 agonist ivuxolimab. CDR3: CASSANTGELFF. In DNA, the CDR3 is TGTGCCAGCAGTGCCAACACCGGGGAGCTGTTTTTT.